Following are 5 T cell receptor beta chains from one sample sequenced in a study of blood T cell repertoires in COVID-19 (dated by TCRdb to 2019 to 2021). Libraries were prepared through the immunoSEQ multiplex PCR assay. In its TCRdb copy, this immuneACCESS table keeps in-frame sequences only and misses some clones. Where compared with another copy, unresolved V genes explain less than half of these, and the others have no known cause. The sample has about 140,000 clones on record, around 76% of them singletons. Around 12% of the sample is taken by the ten largest. Material: peripheral blood. The receptors here all came from a man aged 80 or over with acute or convalescent COVID-19.

This clone was seen once. The V and J genes are TRBV28 and TRBJ1-2; possible D gene TRBD1, 5 bases. The germline gives CDR1 MDHEN, CDR2 SYDVKM. V was clipped by 8 bases and J by 5 bases, with 15 bases between them. The length of the CDR3 is 13 residues. The CDR3: CASSQRQGYGYTF. The CDR3 coding sequence is TGTGCCAGCTCCCAAAGGCAGGGATATGGCTACACCTTC.

The CDR3 here is CASSQGRAGVAGYTF. The CDR3 nucleotides read TGTGCCAGCAGCCAAGGGCGAGCCGGGGTTGCTGGCTACACCTTC. The genes are TRBV3-1 (or the pseudogene TRBV3-2) and TRBJ1-2, with unresolved D. CDR1 LGHDT and CDR2 YNNKEL come from the germline V gene (reference sequence). With 1 base removed from V and 7 bases from J, the gap between germline ends came to 16 bases. The CDR3 has 15 residues.

This clone has just one count. The chain uses TRBV4-1 and TRBJ2-5; the match to TRBD2 covers 10 bases. V lost 4 bases, J lost 5 bases, and 16 bases stayed unmatched. The CDR3 spans 18 residues. Germline CDR1 is MGHRA and CDR2 is YSYEKL. CDR3 in DNA: TGCGCCAGCAGCCGACGGAACTATGAGCGGGGGGGCCTGGAGACCCAGTACTTC. Its translation is CASSRRNYERGGLETQYF.

J is TRBJ1-2 and V is TRBV27; the match to TRBD1 covers 7 bases. After removal of 5 bases from V and 3 bases from J, the junction contained 9 bases not matched to a gene. The CDR3 loop spans 15 amino acids. Germline loops: CDR1 MNHEY, CDR2 SMNVEV (reference sequence). Written as DNA, the CDR3 is TGTGCCAGCAGTGGCTCGGGACAGCTCCACTATGGCTACACCTTC. It specifies CASSGSGQLHYGYTF.

The rearrangement links TRBV28 to TRBJ2-3, with 8 bases that match TRBD1. CDR3 length: 18 amino acids. Germline V CDR1 and CDR2: MDHEN, SYDVKM. V lost 7 bases to trimming and J lost 2 bases; unmatched junction nucleotides: 17. The CDR3 region has the DNA TGTGCCAGCACCCCAACCCCCGGGTACAGGGGGAACACAGATACGCAGTATTTT. It codes for CASTPTPGYRGNTDTQYF.